Presented here are 20 T cell receptor beta chains from one specimen sequenced in a study of blood T cell repertoires in COVID-19. Repertoires were generated with immunoSEQ multiplex PCR, while TCRdb's copy carries only in-frame clones and drops some. The sample yields some 410,000 clones, around nine tenths seen once. The sample comprised PBMCs or T cells enriched from blood (not recorded which). The receptors originated from a woman aged 30 to 39 with acute COVID-19.

A single count supports this clone. The chain employs TRBV6-5 and TRBJ2-1; TRBD2 matches at 8 bases. The V gene's germline CDR1 is MNHEY and CDR2 SVGAGI. The CDR3 has 14 residues. V lost 5 bases, J lost 1 base, and 1 base stayed unmatched. In DNA, the CDR3 is TGTGCCAGCAGTCCTAGCGGGTCCTACAATGAGCAGTTCTTC. This translates into CASSPSGSYNEQFF.

The chain has TRBV5-5 and TRBJ2-7, with 9 bases that match TRBD1. Looked up from germline, CDR1 is SGHKS and CDR2 is YYEKEE (reference sequence). The junction had 3 bases not matched to a gene; V was cut back by 2 bases and J by 3 bases. The CDR3 totals 14 residues. The CDR3 sequence is CASSFGTGFYEQYF. The CDR3 DNA reads TGTGCCAGCAGCTTCGGGACAGGGTTCTACGAGCAGTACTTC. Using reference TRBV5-5 and TRBJ2-7 for the parts outside the CDR3, the full variable domain is DAGVTQSPTHLIKTRGQQVTLRCSPISGHKSVSWYQQVLGQGPQFIFQYYEKEERGRGNFPDRFSARQFPNYSSELNVNALLLGDSALYLCASSFGTGFYEQYFGPGTRLTVT.

This CDR3 is CAGGGNRKGKETQYF. DNA for the CDR3: TGTGCTGGGGGAGGGAACAGGAAGGGGAAAGAGACCCAGTACTTC. This sequence joins TRBV2 and TRBJ2-5; 7 positions agree with TRBD2. Looked up from germline, CDR1 is SNHLY and CDR2 is FYNNEI. The CDR3 sequence is 15 residues long. Supplemented by reference TRBV2 and TRBJ2-5, the full variable domain reads EPEVTQTPSHQVTQMGQEVILRCVPISNHLYFYWYRQILGQKVEFLVSFYNNEISEKSEIFDDQFSVERPDGSNFTLKIRSTKLEDSAMYFCAGGGNRKGKETQYFGPGTRLLVL.

The chain recombines TRBV27 with TRBJ2-4; 9 nucleotides match TRBD2. CDR1 is MNHEY, CDR2 SMNVEV, per germline (reference sequence). This CDR3 is 22 amino acids long. V lost 3 bases and J lost 2; bases outside the gene matches: 23. This chain's CDR3 is CASSLRARTGTSPFGSKNIQYF. CDR3 sequence (DNA): TGTGCCAGCAGTTTGCGAGCTCGCACCGGGACTAGCCCTTTCGGGTCCAAAAACATTCAGTACTTC.

Note on this clone: This CDR3 fails to terminate in the conserved phenylalanine or tryptophan, so it likely reflects a read error. Because the CDR3's place on the DNA is in doubt, the DNA is left out and the CDR3 is given as listed by TCRdb. The CDR3 reads CASNLRNRV. The chain employs TRBV7-8 and TRBJ1-5; TRBD1 was called by the table and not checked on the DNA. Germline V CDR1 and CDR2: SGHVS, FQNEAQ. The length of the CDR3 is 9 amino acids, counting both ends.

V and J are TRBV6-5 and TRBJ2-2, with D possibly matching TRBD2 (6 bases). Looked up from germline, CDR1 is MNHEY and CDR2 is SVGAGI. Trimming took off 6 bases at V and 7 bases at J, with 18 bases between the two ends. This CDR3 has 15 amino acids. The CDR3 DNA reads as TGTGCCAGCAGCGGCGGGACGGCTCCGATCGGGGAGCTGTTTTTT. It yields the protein CASSGGTAPIGELFF.

The J gene is TRBJ1-2, the V gene TRBV5-1; 8 bases are a match to TRBD1. The CDR3 has 13 residues. With 5 bases clipped from V and 7 bases from J, the junction kept 7 bases outside the gene matches. CDR1 and CDR2 (germline): SGHRS, YFSETQ. The CDR3 spells CASRQTGASGYTF. DNA for the CDR3: TGCGCCAGCAGACAGACAGGGGCGAGTGGCTACACCTTC.

This chain connects TRBV5-6 to TRBJ2-7, with 9 bases matching TRBD2. This CDR3 is built from 13 residues. J was trimmed by 7 bases and V by 3 bases; bases with no gene match: 5. Germline V gene data show CDR1 as SGHDT and CDR2 as YYEEEE. CDR3 sequence reads: CASSSGLALEQYF. CDR3 coding DNA: TGTGCCAGCAGCTCGGGACTAGCACTGGAGCAGTACTTC.

The chain has TRBV6-5 and TRBJ1-1, with TRBD1 matching over 9 bases. The germline CDR1 and CDR2 sequences are MNHEY and SVGAGI. The CDR3 runs to 13 residues. V shed 5 bases, J shed 11 bases, and the junction held 9 bases outside the gene matches. The CDR3 DNA reads TGTGCCAGCAGTCCCGAACAGGGGGCGCGGGCTTTCTTT. Translation: CASSPEQGARAFF.

The gene calls are TRBV7-8 and TRBJ2-3, with D possibly TRBD1 on 5 matching bases. This CDR3 has 16 residues. Germline CDR1 and CDR2: SGHVS and FQNEAQ. With 6 bases removed from V and 1 base from J, the gap between germline ends came to 17 bases. CDR3: CASRLRLGAGTDTQYF. In nucleotides, the CDR3 is TGTGCCAGCAGACTAAGGTTAGGGGCTGGCACAGATACGCAGTATTTT. Filled out from reference TRBV7-8 and TRBJ2-3, the complete variable domain reads GAGVSQSPRYKVAKRGQDVALRCDPISGHVSLFWYQQALGQGPEFLTYFQNEAQLDKSGLPSDRFFAERPEGSVSTLKIQRTQQEDSAVYLCASRLRLGAGTDTQYFGPGTRLTVL.

This chain connects TRBV7-2 to TRBJ1-2, with TRBD1 as a possible D gene (6 bases). The CDR3 extends over 14 amino acids. Germline values: CDR1 SGHTA, CDR2 FQGNSA. Trimming removed 6 bases at V and 0 bases at J, with 11 bases between. DNA for the CDR3: TGTGCCAGCAGTTACAGGGCAGCTAACTATGGCTACACCTTC. Protein sequence: CASSYRAANYGYTF.

The V and J genes are TRBV10-3 and TRBJ1-1, with TRBD1 matching over 11 bases. J gave up 4 bases and V 7 bases, and 8 bases lay outside the gene matches. The CDR3 sequence is 15 residues long. The germline V gene encodes CDR1 ENHRY and CDR2 SYGVKD. Here the CDR3 DNA reads TGTGCCATCACTCGGGACAGGGGGTTCACCACTGAAGCTTTCTTT. Its translation is CAITRDRGFTTEAFF.

The V gene is TRBV5-1, the J gene TRBJ2-7; the D gene is possibly TRBD2 (6 bases). The germline V gene has CDR1 SGHRS and CDR2 YFSETQ. CDR3 length: 14 amino acids. Trimming left V 3 bases short and J 7 bases short, with 17 bases between. The CDR3 DNA reads as TGCGCCAGCAGCTCTGGTGGGACTTCGGCTGAGCAGTACTTC. This translates into CASSSGGTSAEQYF.

A note on this clone: Other DNA sequences of this sample code for an identical CDR3. The chain joins TRBV20-1 to TRBJ1-1, with a possible D match to TRBD1 (5 bases). The CDR3 extends over 12 amino acids. Deletions cut 3 bases from V and 1 base from J, with 6 bases between. Germline-derived CDR1 and CDR2 are DFQATT and SNEGSKA (reference sequence). The CDR3 spells CSASTGNTEAFF. CDR3 DNA: TGCAGTGCTAGTACAGGGAACACTGAAGCTTTCTTT.

The gene calls are TRBV7-6 and TRBJ1-4; D is unclear. The CDR3 is made up of 19 amino acids. The germline gives CDR1 SGHVS, CDR2 FNYEAQ. The V end lost 1 base, the J end lost 3 bases, and 21 bases lay between the germline ends. The CDR3: CASSLDFEGEDPSNEKLFF. CDR3 DNA sequence: TGTGCCAGCAGCTTAGATTTTGAGGGTGAGGATCCATCTAATGAAAAACTGTTTTTT.

The chain couples TRBV6-5 to TRBJ1-1; perhaps TRBD1 as D (5 bases). V was pared by 5 bases and J by 0 bases, with 7 bases between. CDR1 and CDR2 from the germline V gene are MNHEY and SVGAGI. This CDR3 has 13 residues. This CDR3 is CASSQGMNTEAFF. CDR3 nucleotide sequence: TGTGCCAGCAGTCAGGGCATGAACACTGAAGCTTTCTTT.

In its sample, this clone was seen once. The chain combines TRBV6-1 with TRBJ1-2; TRBD1 is a possible D gene (5 bases). This CDR3 has 14 residues. V dropped 2 bases and J dropped 6 bases, with 13 bases sitting between them. CDR1 and CDR2 (germline): MNHNS, SASEGT. CDR3 protein: CASSEIGGEDGYTF. The CDR3 DNA reads as TGTGCCAGCAGTGAAATTGGGGGGGAGGATGGCTACACCTTC.

The chain uses TRBV6-5 and TRBJ1-3, with TRBD1 matching 8 bases. The germline gives CDR1 MNHEY, CDR2 SVGAGI. V shed 7 bases and J 3 bases; nucleotides not matched to a gene: 8. CDR3 size: 15 residues. CDR3 sequence: CASNVGQGNGNTIYF. DNA of the CDR3: TGTGCCAGCAACGTTGGACAGGGCAATGGAAACACCATATATTTT.

The chain joins TRBV9 to TRBJ2-3; D perhaps matches TRBD2 (7 bases). With 2 bases removed from V and 1 base from J, the gap between germline ends came to 14 bases. The germline CDR1 and CDR2 sequences are SGDLS and YYNGEE. CDR3 length: 16 residues. DNA of the CDR3: TGTGCCAGCAGCGTTACTAGCGAGGGGGGCACAGATACGCAGTATTTT. This sequence encodes CASSVTSEGGTDTQYF.

The chain uses TRBV3-1 (or the pseudogene TRBV3-2) and TRBJ1-1; D is undetermined. V lost 2 bases and J 1 base, leaving 11 bases between the germline ends. This CDR3 spans 15 amino acids. CDR1 is LGHDT and CDR2 is YNNKEL in the germline V gene (reference sequence). Here the CDR3 reads CASSQYKLRNTEAFF. As DNA, the CDR3 is TGTGCCAGCAGCCAATATAAACTCCGGAACACTGAAGCTTTCTTT.